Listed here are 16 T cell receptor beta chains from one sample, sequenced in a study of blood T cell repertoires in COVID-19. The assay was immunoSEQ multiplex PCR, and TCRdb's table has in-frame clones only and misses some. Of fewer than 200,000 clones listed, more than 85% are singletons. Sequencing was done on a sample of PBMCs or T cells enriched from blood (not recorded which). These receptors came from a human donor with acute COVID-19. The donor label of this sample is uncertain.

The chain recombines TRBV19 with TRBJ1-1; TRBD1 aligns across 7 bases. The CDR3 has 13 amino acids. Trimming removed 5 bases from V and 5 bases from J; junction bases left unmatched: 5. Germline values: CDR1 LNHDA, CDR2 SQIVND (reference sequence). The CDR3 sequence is CASSDQTGTEAFF. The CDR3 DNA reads TGTGCCAGTAGTGACCAGACAGGGACTGAAGCTTTCTTT.

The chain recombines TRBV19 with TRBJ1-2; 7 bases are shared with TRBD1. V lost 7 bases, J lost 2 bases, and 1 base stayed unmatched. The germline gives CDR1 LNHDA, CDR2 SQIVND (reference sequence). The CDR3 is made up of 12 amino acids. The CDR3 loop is CASKTGNYGYTF. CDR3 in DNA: TGTGCCAGTAAGACAGGGAACTATGGCTACACCTTC.

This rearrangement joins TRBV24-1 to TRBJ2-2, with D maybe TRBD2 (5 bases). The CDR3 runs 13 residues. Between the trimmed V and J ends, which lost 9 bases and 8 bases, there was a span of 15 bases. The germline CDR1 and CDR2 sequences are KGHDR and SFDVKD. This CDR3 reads CATRPEGDGELFF. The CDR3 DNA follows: TGTGCCACCCGACCTGAGGGCGATGGGGAGCTGTTTTTT.

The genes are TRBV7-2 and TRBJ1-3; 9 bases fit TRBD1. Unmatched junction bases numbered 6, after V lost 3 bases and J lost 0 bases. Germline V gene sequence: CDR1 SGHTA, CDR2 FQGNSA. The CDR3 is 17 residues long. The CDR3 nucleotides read TGTGCCAGCAGCTTCTTCGGGACAGGGTCCTCTGGAAACACCATATATTTT. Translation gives CASSFFGTGSSGNTIYF.

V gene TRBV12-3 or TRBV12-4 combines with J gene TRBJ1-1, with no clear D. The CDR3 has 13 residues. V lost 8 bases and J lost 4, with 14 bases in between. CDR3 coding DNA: TGTGCCAGCCGGGGTTATTGGAGCACTGAAGCTTTCTTT. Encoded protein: CASRGYWSTEAFF.

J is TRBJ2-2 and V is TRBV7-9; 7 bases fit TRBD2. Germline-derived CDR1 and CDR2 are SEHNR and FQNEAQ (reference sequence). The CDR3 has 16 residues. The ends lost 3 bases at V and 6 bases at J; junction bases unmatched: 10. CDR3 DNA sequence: TGTGCCAGCAGCTTTTCCCTGACTAGCACAGCCGGGGAGCTGTTTTTT. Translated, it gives CASSFSLTSTAGELFF.

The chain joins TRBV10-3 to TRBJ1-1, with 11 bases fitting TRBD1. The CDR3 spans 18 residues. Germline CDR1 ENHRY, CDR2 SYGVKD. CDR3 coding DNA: TGTGACGAAGCCTACGGACAGGGGGCCCTGGAGATGAACACTGAAGCTTTCTTT. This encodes CDEAYGQGALEMNTEAFF.

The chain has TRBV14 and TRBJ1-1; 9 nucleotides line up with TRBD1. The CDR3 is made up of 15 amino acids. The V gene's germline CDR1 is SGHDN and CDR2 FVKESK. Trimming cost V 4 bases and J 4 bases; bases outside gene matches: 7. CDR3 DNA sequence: TGTGCCAGCAGCCCGGACAGGGGTCCCAGCACTGAAGCTTTCTTT. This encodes CASSPDRGPSTEAFF.

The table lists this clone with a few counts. Here the CDR3 DNA reads TGTGCCAGCAGCCCCCAGGGGGGTGCTTTCTTT. It translates to CASSPQGGAFF. The chain recombines TRBV7-9 with TRBJ1-1; TRBD1 matches 7 bases. The CDR3 consists of 11 residues. CDR1 is SEHNR and CDR2 is FQNEAQ in the germline V gene (reference sequence). J was trimmed by 11 bases and V by 5 bases; bases with no gene match: 5. Full variable domain (missing parts from reference TRBV7-9 and TRBJ1-1): DTGVSQNPRHKITKRGQNVTFRCDPISEHNRLYWYRQTLGQGPEFLTYFQNEAQLEKSRLLSDRFSAERPKGSFSTLEIQRTEQGDSAMYLCASSPQGGAFFGQGTRLTVV.

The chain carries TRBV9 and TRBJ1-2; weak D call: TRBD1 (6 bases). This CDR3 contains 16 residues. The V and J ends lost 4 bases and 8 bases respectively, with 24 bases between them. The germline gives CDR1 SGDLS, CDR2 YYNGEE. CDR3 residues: CASSPTLTGSVGGYTF. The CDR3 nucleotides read TGTGCCAGCAGCCCTACCTTGACAGGCTCGGTCGGGGGCTACACCTTC.

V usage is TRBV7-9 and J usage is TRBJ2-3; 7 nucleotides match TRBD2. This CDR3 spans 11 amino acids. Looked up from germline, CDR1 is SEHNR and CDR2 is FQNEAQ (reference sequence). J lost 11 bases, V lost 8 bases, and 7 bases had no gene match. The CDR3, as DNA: TGTGCCAGCTGGGGGGGATCGGGGCAGTATTTT. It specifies CASWGGSGQYF.

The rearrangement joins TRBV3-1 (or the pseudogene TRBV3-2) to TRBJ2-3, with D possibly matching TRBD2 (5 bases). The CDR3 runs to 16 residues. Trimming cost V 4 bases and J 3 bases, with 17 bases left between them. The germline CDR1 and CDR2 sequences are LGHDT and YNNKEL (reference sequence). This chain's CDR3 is CASSPAGSQLTDTQYF. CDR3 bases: TGTGCCAGCAGCCCAGCTGGGAGTCAGCTTACAGATACGCAGTATTTT.

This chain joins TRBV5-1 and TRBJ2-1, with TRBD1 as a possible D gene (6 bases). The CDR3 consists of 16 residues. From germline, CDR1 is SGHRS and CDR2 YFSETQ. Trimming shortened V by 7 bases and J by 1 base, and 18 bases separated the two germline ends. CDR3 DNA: TGCGCCAGCGGGCTTGACAGGCCAACATCCTACAATGAGCAGTTCTTC. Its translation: CASGLDRPTSYNEQFF.

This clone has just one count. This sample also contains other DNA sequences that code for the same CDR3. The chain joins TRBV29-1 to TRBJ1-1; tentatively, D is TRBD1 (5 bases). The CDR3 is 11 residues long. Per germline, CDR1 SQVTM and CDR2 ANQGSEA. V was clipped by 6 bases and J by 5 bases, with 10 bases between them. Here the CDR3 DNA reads TGCAGCGTCGGTGGGGGGACTGAAGCTTTCTTT. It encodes CSVGGGTEAFF.

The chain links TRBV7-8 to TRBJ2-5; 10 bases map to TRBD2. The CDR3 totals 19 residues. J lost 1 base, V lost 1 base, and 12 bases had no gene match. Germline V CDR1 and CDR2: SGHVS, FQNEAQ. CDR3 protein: CASSLVGLAGARPQETQYF. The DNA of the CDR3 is TGTGCCAGCAGCTTAGTCGGGCTAGCGGGGGCTCGACCCCAAGAGACCCAGTACTTC.

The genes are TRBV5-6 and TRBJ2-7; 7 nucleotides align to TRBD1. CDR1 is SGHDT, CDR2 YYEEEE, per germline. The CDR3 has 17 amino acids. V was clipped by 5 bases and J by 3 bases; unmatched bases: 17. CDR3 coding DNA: TGTGCCAGCAGACGACAGGGTAGTGGGTCGGGGCTCTACGAGCAGTACTTC. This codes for CASRRQGSGSGLYEQYF.